Below are 9 T cell receptor beta chains sequenced from a single sample in a study. TCRdb processed the RT-PCR reads anew with MiXCR; each CDR3 protein has one entry. In the table there are around 700,000 distinct CDR3 sequences, over 12% of which are singletons. Specimen: memory CD4+ T cells from blood. Receptors were obtained from a female donor in good health, serving as a healthy control.

Concerning this clonotype itself: A much larger clone sits a single nucleotide away, making a read error possible. The chain has TRBV10-3 and TRBJ1-5, with TRBD1 as a possible D gene (5 bases). Per the germline V gene, CDR1 is ENHRY and CDR2 is SYGVKD. The CDR3 consists of 13 residues. Trimming shortened V by 6 bases and J by 5 bases, and 11 bases separated the two germline ends. The CDR3 sequence: CAIRETEDQPQHF. The CDR3 DNA reads as TGTGCCATCAGGGAGACAGAAGATCAGCCCCAGCATTTT.

This clonotype has just a few counts. This chain joins TRBV10-2 and TRBJ2-3, with D unresolved. Trimming shortened V by 2 bases and J by 5 bases, and 11 bases separated the two germline ends. In germline, CDR1 is WSHSY, CDR2 SAAADI. This CDR3 comprises 14 residues. The CDR3 bases are TGCGCCAGCAGTGAGGTCTCGGGCAGAGATACGCAGTATTTT. As protein: CASSEVSGRDTQYF.

The V gene is TRBV28, the J gene TRBJ1-5, with TRBD1 matching over 9 bases. The germline V gene has CDR1 MDHEN and CDR2 SYDVKM. J was trimmed by 11 bases and V by 3 bases; bases with no gene match: 14. This CDR3 has 16 residues. As DNA, the CDR3 is TGTGCCAGCAGTTTGGGGACAGGGTCCCTTCTCGGAGCCCAGCATTTT. Its translation: CASSLGTGSLLGAQHF.

This clonotype was seen a handful of times. The chain has TRBV6-5 and TRBJ1-5; tentative D call: TRBD1 (5 bases). CDR1 and CDR2 from the germline V gene are MNHEY and SVGAGI. The CDR3 spans 16 residues. V lost 6 bases and J 2 bases, leaving 17 bases between the germline ends. CDR3 loop: CASRILGGDGNQPQHF. The CDR3 DNA sequence: TGTGCCAGCAGAATCCTCGGGGGAGATGGCAATCAGCCCCAGCATTTT.

The rearrangement joins TRBV30 to TRBJ2-1; 7 bases match TRBD1. This CDR3 has 14 residues. V dropped 1 base and J dropped 9; count of bases not matched to a gene: 9. The germline CDR1 and CDR2 sequences are GTSNPN and SVGIG (reference sequence). The CDR3 protein is CAWSGQGVGVEQFF. The CDR3 DNA sequence: TGTGCCTGGAGTGGGCAGGGGGTTGGGGTTGAGCAGTTCTTC.

The chain recombines TRBV7-9 with TRBJ1-4; D is unclear. The ends were cut back, 6 bases at V and 6 bases at J, with 8 bases in the middle. The CDR3 runs 12 residues. Germline assignment: CDR1 SEHNR and CDR2 FQNEAQ (reference sequence). This chain's CDR3 is CASRIKHEKLFF. The CDR3 nucleotides read TGTGCCAGCAGAATTAAACATGAAAAACTGTTTTTT.

This clonotype was counted a few times. The chain recombines TRBV7-2 with TRBJ2-2, with 10 bases identical to TRBD2. This CDR3 is 17 amino acids long. Germline lookup yields CDR1 SGHTA and CDR2 FQGNSA. The junction had 13 bases not matched to a gene; V was cut back by 5 bases and J by 7 bases. CDR3 DNA sequence: TGTGCCAGCAGCCGCAGATCTGCTAGCGGGAGCGGCGGGGAGCTGTTTTTT. Its translation is CASSRRSASGSGGELFF.

This clonotype has ten or more counts. V usage is TRBV27 and J usage is TRBJ2-3, with D possibly being TRBD2 (6 bases). In germline, CDR1 is MNHEY, CDR2 SMNVEV (reference sequence). V was trimmed by 3 bases and J by 5 bases, leaving 12 bases between them. The CDR3 runs to 14 residues. The CDR3 protein is CASSLGRRGDTQYF. CDR3 sequence (DNA): TGTGCCAGCAGTTTGGGAAGGAGGGGAGATACGCAGTATTTT.

The rearrangement joins TRBV20-1 to TRBJ2-2, with unresolved D. Trimming pared 0 bases from V and 4 bases from J, leaving 15 bases between. This CDR3 is built from 16 residues. Germline CDR1 reads DFQATT; CDR2 reads SNEGSKA (reference sequence). CDR3 protein: CSARDHRTESTGELFF. CDR3 nucleotides: TGCAGTGCTAGAGATCATCGGACGGAGAGCACCGGGGAGCTGTTTTTT.